This T cell receptor beta chain derives from a study of tumor-infiltrating lymphocytes in primary liver carcinoma. RNA and DNA were co-extracted from 20-30 mg of unsorted bulk tissue. For each tumor, five separate regions were sampled. Using a constant-region primer together with ProtoScript II reverse transcriptase, TCR beta cDNA was made from around 500 ng of total RNA. Researchers made the TCR beta libraries by running three nested multiplex PCR rounds with slightly modified ARM-PCR. The two initial PCR rounds, around 10 cycles each, used TRBV1-TRBV30 forward and C-beta reverse primers. TCRdb called the multiplex PCR reads again in MiXCR, with one record for every CDR3 protein. The repertoire holds more than 95,000 distinct CDR3 sequences, with about four fifths as singletons. This CDR3 has 16 amino acids. J was trimmed by 3 bases and V by 6 bases; bases with no gene match: 10.

This receptor was taken from a man aged 35 to 55 with primary liver carcinoma and hepatitis B virus infection. V and J are TRBV12-3 or TRBV12-4 and TRBJ2-2; 7 positions match TRBD1. Sequenced sample: liver tumor tissue from sampling region 3. Subset of the sample: tumor region T3, left-lateral pole. The CDR3 DNA reads as TGTGCCAGCAGCTCATGGACAGGCCTTGACACCGGGGAGCTGTTTTTT. Translation: CASSSWTGLDTGELFF.